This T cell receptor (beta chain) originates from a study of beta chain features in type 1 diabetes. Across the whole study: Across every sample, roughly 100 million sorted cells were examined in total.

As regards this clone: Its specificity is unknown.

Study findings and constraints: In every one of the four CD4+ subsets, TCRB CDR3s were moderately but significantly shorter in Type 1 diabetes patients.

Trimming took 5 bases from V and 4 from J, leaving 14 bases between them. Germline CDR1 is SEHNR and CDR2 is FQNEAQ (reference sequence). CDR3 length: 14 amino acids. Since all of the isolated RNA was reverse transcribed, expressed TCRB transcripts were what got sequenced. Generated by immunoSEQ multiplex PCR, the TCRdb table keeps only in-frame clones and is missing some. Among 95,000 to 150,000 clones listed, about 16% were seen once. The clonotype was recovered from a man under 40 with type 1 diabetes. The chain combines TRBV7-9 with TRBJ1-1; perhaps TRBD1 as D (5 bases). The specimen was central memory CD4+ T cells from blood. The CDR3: CASSQGYGGTEAFF. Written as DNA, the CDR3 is TGTGCCAGCAGCCAAGGGTACGGGGGCACTGAAGCTTTCTTT.